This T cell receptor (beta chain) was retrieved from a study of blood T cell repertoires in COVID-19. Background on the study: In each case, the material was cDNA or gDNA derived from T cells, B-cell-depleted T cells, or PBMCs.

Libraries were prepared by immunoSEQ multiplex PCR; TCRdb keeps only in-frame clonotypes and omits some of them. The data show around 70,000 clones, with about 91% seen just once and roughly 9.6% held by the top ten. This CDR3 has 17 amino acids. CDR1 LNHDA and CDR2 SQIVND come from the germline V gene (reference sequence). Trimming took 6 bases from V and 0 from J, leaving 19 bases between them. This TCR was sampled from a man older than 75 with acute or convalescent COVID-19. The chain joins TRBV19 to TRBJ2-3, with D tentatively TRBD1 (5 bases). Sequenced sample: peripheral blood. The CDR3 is CASRTRPTATSTDTQYF. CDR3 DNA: TGTGCCAGTAGGACCCGCCCGACAGCTACTAGCACAGATACGCAGTATTTT.